The clone carrying this TCR beta chain was observed once. V was pared by 3 bases and J by 5 bases, with 3 bases of the junction left unmatched. There are 14 residues in the CDR3. CDR1 is SGHTA and CDR2 is FQGNSA in the germline V gene. This entry comes from a study of cytomegalovirus exposure and HLA in healthy donors. In the PCR, 60 Vbeta and 13 Jbeta primers were used. Assay: immunoSEQ multiplex PCR; the TCRdb copy retains only in-frame clones and omits some. The repertoire holds some 130,000 clones, with 75% to 85% as singletons. The sequenced material came from PBMCs. This clonotype was sampled from a man aged 35-49 years in good health and CMV-seronegative. V and J are TRBV7-2 and TRBJ2-2; TRBD1 agrees at 7 bases. In nucleotides, the CDR3 is TGTGCCAGCAGCTTGGGACAGTTTACCGGGGAGCTGTTTTTT. Translated: CASSLGQFTGELFF. The whole variable domain, filled in from reference TRBV7-2 and TRBJ2-2, reads GAGVSQSPSNKVTEKGKDVELRCDPISGHTALYWYRQSLGQGLEFLIYFQGNSAPDKSGLPSDRFSAERTGGSVSTLTIQRTQQEDSAVYLCASSLGQFTGELFFGEGSRLTVL.